Shown below are 8 T cell receptor beta chains from a single sample sequenced in a study of vaccination and CD4 T cells after COVID-19. Indicated treatment: roughly 10-day PBMC culture with coronavirus spike peptide pools or control peptides (ViraFEST assay). The collection of CD4+ T cells from the unexposed donor took place before the COVID-19 pandemic (2011-2018). Sequenced with the Oncomine TCR Beta short-read assay was DNA taken from cultured CD4+ T cells. TCRdb used MiXCR to reprocess the PCR reads, holding one entry per CDR3 protein. The table has roughly 8,000 distinct CDR3 sequences, about 47% seen once. Their recognized antigens are unknown. The sequencing sample was made of CD4+ T cells from blood, cultured in vitro. The receptors come from a human donor in good health.

V and J are TRBV4-2 and TRBJ2-7, with 9 bases that match TRBD1. This CDR3 is built from 14 residues. J lost 3 bases, V lost 2 bases, and 2 bases had no gene match. Germline V gene data show CDR1 as LGHNA and CDR2 as YNFKEQ. CDR3 DNA sequence: TGTGCCAGCAGCCAATACAGGGGGCACTACGAGCAGTACTTC. As protein: CASSQYRGHYEQYF.

The chain carries TRBV7-8 and TRBJ2-1, with D perhaps TRBD2 (5 bases). V was cut by 2 bases and J by 8 bases, with 19 bases left in between. This CDR3 spans 16 amino acids. Germline-derived CDR1 and CDR2 are SGHVS and FQNEAQ. As DNA, the CDR3 is TGTGCCAGCAGCTTATGGGAAGACTACACCACAGATGAGCAGTTCTTC. It yields the protein CASSLWEDYTTDEQFF.

The genes are TRBV7-9 and TRBJ2-1; the D gene is possibly TRBD2 (6 bases). This CDR3 is built from 13 residues. V was trimmed by 1 base and J by 7 bases, leaving 8 bases between them. The germline V gene encodes CDR1 SEHNR and CDR2 FQNEAQ (reference sequence). The CDR3 protein is CASSLGGENEQFF. DNA of the CDR3: TGTGCCAGCAGCTTAGGGGGGGAGAATGAGCAGTTCTTC.

The V and J genes are TRBV30 and TRBJ2-3; unclear D gene. Germline V gives CDR1 GTSNPN, CDR2 SVGIG (reference sequence). The CDR3 has 13 amino acids. Trimming took 0 bases from V and 2 from J, leaving 6 bases between them. CDR3 sequence reads: CAWSVTHTDTQYF. Written as DNA, the CDR3 is TGTGCCTGGAGTGTTACTCACACAGATACGCAGTATTTT.

This chain joins TRBV5-1 and TRBJ1-1; 8 bases agree with TRBD1. CDR1 and CDR2 (germline): SGHRS, YFSETQ. With V trimmed by 4 bases and J by 1 base, 6 bases remained unmatched. CDR3 length equals 15 residues. CDR3 loop: CASSLTGGWNTEAFF. The CDR3 DNA follows: TGCGCCAGCAGCCTAACAGGGGGGTGGAACACTGAAGCTTTCTTT.

The chain joins TRBV7-8 to TRBJ2-1, with D uncertain. V shed 1 base and J shed 6 bases, with 4 bases lying between them. Per the germline V gene, CDR1 is SGHVS and CDR2 is FQNEAQ. The CDR3 contains 12 residues. The CDR3 here is CASSLVGNEQFF. CDR3 coding DNA: TGTGCCAGCAGCTTAGTGGGCAATGAGCAGTTCTTC. Filled out from reference TRBV7-8 and TRBJ2-1, the complete variable domain reads GAGVSQSPRYKVAKRGQDVALRCDPISGHVSLFWYQQALGQGPEFLTYFQNEAQLDKSGLPSDRFFAERPEGSVSTLKIQRTQQEDSAVYLCASSLVGNEQFFGPGTRLTVL.

For this clonotype: The germline gene is not matched at one end of the junction; a read error may be the cause. This rearrangement joins TRBV5-4 to TRBJ2-3, with no clear D. This CDR3 is built from 13 residues. CDR1 is SGHNT, CDR2 YYREEE, per germline (reference sequence). The CDR3 reads CASSLDLTDTQYF. The DNA for the CDR3 is TGTGCCAGCAGTTTGGACCTCACAGATACGCAGTATTTT.

The CDR3 loop is CSASSLLTGGEVRGGYTF. DNA for the CDR3: TGCAGTGCTAGTAGCCTCCTAACAGGGGGAGAAGTTAGGGGAGGCTACACCTTC. The J gene is TRBJ1-2, the V gene TRBV20-1; TRBD1 aligns across 8 bases. Germline CDR1 reads DFQATT; CDR2 reads SNEGSKA (reference sequence). V lost 3 bases to trimming and J lost 8 bases; unmatched junction nucleotides: 23. There are 18 residues in the CDR3.